The 16 T cell receptor beta chains reported below all come from one sample, sequenced in a study of blood T cell repertoires in COVID-19 (TCRdb year 2020). The library was obtained by the immunoSEQ multiplex PCR assay. Imported from immuneACCESS, the table was reduced by TCRdb to in-frame sequences with V and J called. These copies leave out some clones; in studies compared against another copy, an unresolved V gene accounts for under half, and the cause of the remainder is not known. The sample data list 350,000 to 400,000 clones, and roughly 87% of these were observed just once. The top ten clones comprise about 3% of the sample. Input material: PBMCs or T cells enriched from blood (not recorded which). Receptors were obtained from a woman aged 30 to 39 who had recovered from COVID-19.

The count of this clone is one. The rearrangement uses TRBV4-1 and TRBJ1-2, with D possibly being TRBD1 (5 bases). CDR3 length equals 15 residues. Trimming stripped 3 bases from V and 4 bases from J, with 15 bases between. CDR1 and CDR2 (germline): MGHRA, YSYEKL. The CDR3 sequence is CASSHPPRGSYGYTF. DNA for the CDR3: TGCGCCAGCAGCCACCCGCCCCGGGGGAGCTATGGCTACACCTTC.

The V and J genes are TRBV28 and TRBJ2-7; 11 nucleotides line up with TRBD2. Germline V lookup: CDR1 MDHEN, CDR2 SYDVKM. The CDR3 totals 16 residues. Trimming removed 1 base from V and 4 bases from J; junction bases left unmatched: 6. The DNA of the CDR3 is TGTGCCAGCAGTTTATCCGGGACTAGCGGAGAATACGAGCAGTACTTC. It encodes CASSLSGTSGEYEQYF.

The V gene is TRBV6-1, the J gene TRBJ2-1, with a possible D match to TRBD2 (6 bases). Trimming shortened V by 0 bases and J by 3 bases, and 12 bases separated the two germline ends. Germline V CDR1 and CDR2: MNHNS, SASEGT. The CDR3 consists of 16 residues. Written as DNA, the CDR3 is TGTGCCAGCAGTGAAGCTTTTAGCGGAGGCTACAATGAGCAGTTCTTC. Protein product: CASSEAFSGGYNEQFF.

Worth noting for this clone: Within the sample, other DNA sequences also encode this same CDR3. The genes are TRBV25-1 and TRBJ2-7; 8 nucleotides agree with TRBD1. Germline V gives CDR1 MGHDK, CDR2 SYGVNS. Losses at the gene ends were 2 bases for V and 4 bases for J; bases not matched to a gene: 4. The CDR3 is 14 amino acids. The CDR3 DNA follows: TGTGCCAGCAGTGAAACAGGGGGAGGATACGAGCAGTACTTC. Translation gives CASSETGGGYEQYF.

The gene calls are TRBV5-1 and TRBJ2-7; TRBD2 agrees at 7 bases. Germline lookup yields CDR1 SGHRS and CDR2 YFSETQ. J was trimmed by 5 bases and V by 5 bases; bases with no gene match: 10. This CDR3 region has 14 residues. The CDR3 region has the DNA TGCGCCAGCAGTGCTCAGGCTCGGGGGGACGAGCAGTACTTC. Its translation is CASSAQARGDEQYF.

This clone occurred once. The genes are TRBV11-3 and TRBJ1-1; 8 bases map to TRBD1. The germline gives CDR1 SGHNT, CDR2 YENEEA. V trimming: 0 bases; J trimming: 7 bases; junction bases outside the gene matches: 1. The CDR3 consists of 13 residues. The CDR3: CASSLDDRGEAFF. DNA for the CDR3: TGTGCCAGCAGCTTAGACGACAGGGGTGAAGCTTTCTTT. Full variable domain (rest looked up from reference TRBV11-3 and TRBJ1-1): EAGVVQSPRYKIIEKKQPVAFWCNPISGHNTLYWYLQNLGQGPELLIRYENEEAVDDSQLPKDRFSAERLKGVDSTLKIQPAELGDSAVYLCASSLDDRGEAFFGQGTRLTVV.

In its sample, this clone was seen once. The chain has TRBV6-5 and TRBJ2-2; the match to TRBD1 covers 7 bases. J gave up 4 bases and V 2 bases, and 7 bases lay outside the gene matches. Germline V CDR1 and CDR2: MNHEY, SVGAGI. This CDR3 is 16 amino acids long. The CDR3 region has the DNA TGTGCCAGCAGTTACGGGGTTACAGGGGTCACCGGGGAGCTGTTTTTT. Translation: CASSYGVTGVTGELFF.

The V gene is TRBV13, the J gene TRBJ2-7; TRBD2 matches 7 bases. The V gene end was trimmed by 5 bases and the J gene end by 3 bases; junction bases not matched to a gene: 7. In germline, CDR1 is PRHDT, CDR2 FYEKMQ (reference sequence). The CDR3 length is 14 residues. The CDR3 here is CASSLGTNLYEQYF. CDR3 nucleotides: TGTGCCAGCAGCCTCGGGACTAACCTCTACGAGCAGTACTTC.

This clone was counted a single time. This chain connects TRBV9 to TRBJ1-4; D call uncertain. V was pared by 0 bases and J by 2 bases, with 2 bases between. CDR3 length equals 13 residues. Germline CDR1 and CDR2: SGDLS and YYNGEE. CDR3 in amino acids: CASSVATNEKLFF. Written as DNA, the CDR3 is TGTGCCAGCAGCGTAGCTACTAATGAAAAACTGTTTTTT.

This chain connects TRBV13 to TRBJ2-3; 7 nucleotides match TRBD2. This CDR3 spans 18 amino acids. The V segment lost 5 bases and the J segment 1 base; nucleotides outside the gene matches: 15. Germline CDR1 is PRHDT and CDR2 is FYEKMQ (reference sequence). CDR3 protein: CASSPTGTTLDGTDTQYF. The CDR3 DNA sequence: TGTGCCAGCAGCCCAACCGGGACTACCCTAGATGGCACAGATACGCAGTATTTT. Looking up the rest from reference TRBV13 and TRBJ2-3 gives the full variable domain: AAGVIQSPRHLIKEKRETATLKCYPIPRHDTVYWYQQGPGQDPQFLISFYEKMQSDKGSIPDRFSAQQFSDYHSELNMSSLELGDSALYFCASSPTGTTLDGTDTQYFGPGTRLTVL.

The gene calls are TRBV2 and TRBJ2-1, with 9 nucleotides matching TRBD2. The CDR3 has 15 amino acids. The J segment lost 7 bases and the V segment lost 1 base, leaving 5 bases of the junction unmatched. CDR1 is SNHLY, CDR2 FYNNEI, per germline. CDR3 DNA sequence: TGTGCCAGCAGTGAAGGCCTAGCGGGGACTAATGAGCAGTTCTTC. The encoded protein is CASSEGLAGTNEQFF.

The table lists this clone with a few counts. The chain recombines TRBV9 with TRBJ2-1, with 7 nucleotides matching TRBD1. The CDR3 sequence is 15 residues long. The germline V gene encodes CDR1 SGDLS and CDR2 YYNGEE. J gave up 4 bases and V 4 bases, and 8 bases lay outside the gene matches. CDR3 loop: CASSPQPGQYNEQFF. The DNA of the CDR3 is TGTGCCAGCAGCCCACAACCGGGACAGTACAATGAGCAGTTCTTC.

The chain has TRBV29-1 and TRBJ1-1; D perhaps matches TRBD1 (5 bases). The germline V gene has CDR1 SQVTM and CDR2 ANQGSEA. This CDR3 has 14 residues. The germline V and J ends were trimmed by 7 bases and 3 bases, with 18 bases remaining between them. CDR3: CSAKPQVGDTEAFF. CDR3 sequence (DNA): TGCAGCGCCAAACCCCAGGTAGGGGACACTGAAGCTTTCTTT. The full variable domain, its missing parts supplied by reference TRBV29-1 and TRBJ1-1, is SAVISQKPSRDICQRGTSLTIQCQVDSQVTMMFWYRQQPGQSLTLIATANQGSEATYESGFVIDKFPISRPNLTFSTLTVSNMSPEDSSIYLCSAKPQVGDTEAFFGQGTRLTVV.

This chain uses TRBV5-1 with TRBJ1-1; possible D gene TRBD1, 5 bases. CDR3 size: 15 residues. Per the germline V gene, CDR1 is SGHRS and CDR2 is YFSETQ. Trimming removed 6 bases from V and 1 base from J, with 16 bases in between. The DNA of the CDR3 is TGCGCCAGCAATTTTTTCGGGGGTACGAACACTGAAGCTTTCTTT. Translation gives CASNFFGGTNTEAFF.

The chain carries TRBV5-6 and TRBJ1-1; 7 bases agree with TRBD1. Germline V gene sequence: CDR1 SGHDT, CDR2 YYEEEE. Trimming removed 1 base from V and 5 bases from J; junction bases left unmatched: 14. This CDR3 region has 17 residues. The CDR3 is CASSLFSFEGARTEAFF. For the CDR3, the DNA is TGTGCCAGCAGCTTGTTTTCATTTGAGGGGGCGAGGACTGAAGCTTTCTTT.

V gene TRBV19 combines with J gene TRBJ2-1, with 9 bases matching TRBD2. This CDR3 spans 15 amino acids. J gave up 5 bases and V 3 bases, and 5 bases lay outside the gene matches. Germline values: CDR1 LNHDA, CDR2 SQIVND (reference sequence). In DNA form, the CDR3 reads TGTGCCAGTAGTATCTGGCTAGCGGGGAACAATGAGCAGTTCTTC. It codes for CASSIWLAGNNEQFF. Looking up the rest from reference TRBV19 and TRBJ2-1 gives the full variable domain: DGGITQSPKYLFRKEGQNVTLSCEQNLNHDAMYWYRQDPGQGLRLIYYSQIVNDFQKGDIAEGYSVSREKKESFPLTVTSAQKNPTAFYLCASSIWLAGNNEQFFGPGTRLTVL.